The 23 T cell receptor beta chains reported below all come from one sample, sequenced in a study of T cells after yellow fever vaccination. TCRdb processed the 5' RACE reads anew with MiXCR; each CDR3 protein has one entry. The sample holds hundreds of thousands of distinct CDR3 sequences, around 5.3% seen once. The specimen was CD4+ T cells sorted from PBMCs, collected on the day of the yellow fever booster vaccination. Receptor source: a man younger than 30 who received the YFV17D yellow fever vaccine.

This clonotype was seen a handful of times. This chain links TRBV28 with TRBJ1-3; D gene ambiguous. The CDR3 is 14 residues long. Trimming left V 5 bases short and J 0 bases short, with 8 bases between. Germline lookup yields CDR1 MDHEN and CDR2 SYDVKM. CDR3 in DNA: TGTGCCAGCAGTCCACATAGCTCTGGAAACACCATATATTTT. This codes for CASSPHSSGNTIYF.

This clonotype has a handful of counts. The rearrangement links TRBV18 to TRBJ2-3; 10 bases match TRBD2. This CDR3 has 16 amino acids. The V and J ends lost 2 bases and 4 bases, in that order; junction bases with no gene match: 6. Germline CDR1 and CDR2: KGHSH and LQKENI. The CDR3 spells CASSPTAGGLADTQYF. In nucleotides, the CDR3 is TGTGCCAGCTCACCAACAGCGGGGGGGCTCGCAGATACGCAGTATTTT.

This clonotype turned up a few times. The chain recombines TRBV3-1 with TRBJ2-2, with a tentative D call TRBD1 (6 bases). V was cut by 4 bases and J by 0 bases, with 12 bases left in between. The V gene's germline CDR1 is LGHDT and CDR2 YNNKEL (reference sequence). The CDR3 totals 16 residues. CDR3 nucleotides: TGTGCCAGCAGCCCACACAGGGTAGCGAACACCGGGGAGCTGTTTTTT. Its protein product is CASSPHRVANTGELFF.

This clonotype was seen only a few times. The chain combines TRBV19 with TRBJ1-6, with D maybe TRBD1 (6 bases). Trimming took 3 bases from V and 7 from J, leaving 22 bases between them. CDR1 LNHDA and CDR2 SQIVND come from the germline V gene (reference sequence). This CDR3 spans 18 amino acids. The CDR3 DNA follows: TGTGCCAGTAGTATCGGGGGCTGGCGGGGGATTGAGAATTCACCCCTCCACTTT. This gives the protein CASSIGGWRGIENSPLHF.

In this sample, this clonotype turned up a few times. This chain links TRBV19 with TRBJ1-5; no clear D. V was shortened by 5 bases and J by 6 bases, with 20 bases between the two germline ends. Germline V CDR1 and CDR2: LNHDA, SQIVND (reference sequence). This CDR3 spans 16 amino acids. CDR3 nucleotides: TGTGCCAGTAGTTCTCCGGCAGGACGCAGTCGTCAGCCCCAGCATTTT. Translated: CASSSPAGRSRQPQHF.

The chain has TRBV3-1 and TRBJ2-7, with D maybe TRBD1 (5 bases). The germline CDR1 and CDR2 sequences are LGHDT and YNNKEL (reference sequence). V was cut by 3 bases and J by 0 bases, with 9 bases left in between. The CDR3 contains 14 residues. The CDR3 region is CASSQDTSSYEQYF. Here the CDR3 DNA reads TGTGCCAGCAGCCAGGACACGTCCTCCTACGAGCAGTACTTC.

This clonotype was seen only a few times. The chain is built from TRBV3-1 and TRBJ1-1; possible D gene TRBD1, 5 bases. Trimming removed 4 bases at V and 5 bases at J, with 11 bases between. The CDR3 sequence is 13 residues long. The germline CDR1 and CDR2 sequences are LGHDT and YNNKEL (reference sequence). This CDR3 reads CASSLTEGTEAFF. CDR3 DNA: TGTGCCAGCAGCCTCACCGAGGGGACTGAAGCTTTCTTT. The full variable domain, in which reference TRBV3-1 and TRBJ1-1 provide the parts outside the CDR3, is DTAVSQTPKYLVTQMGNDKSIKCEQNLGHDTMYWYKQDSKKFLKIMFSYNNKELIINETVPNRFSPKSPDKAHLNLHINSLELGDSAVYFCASSLTEGTEAFFGQGTRLTVV.

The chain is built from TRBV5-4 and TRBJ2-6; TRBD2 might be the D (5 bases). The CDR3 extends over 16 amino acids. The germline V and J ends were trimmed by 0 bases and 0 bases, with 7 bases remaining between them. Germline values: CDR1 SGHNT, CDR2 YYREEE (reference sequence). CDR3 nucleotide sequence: TGTGCCAGCAGCTTGGGGGGAGTCTCTGGGGCCAACGTCCTGACTTTC. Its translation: CASSLGGVSGANVLTF.

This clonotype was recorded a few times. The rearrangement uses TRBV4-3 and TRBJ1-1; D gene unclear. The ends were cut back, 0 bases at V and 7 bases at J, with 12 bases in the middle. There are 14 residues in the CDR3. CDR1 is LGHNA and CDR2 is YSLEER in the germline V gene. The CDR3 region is CASSQDRRSVEAFF. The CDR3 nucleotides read TGCGCCAGCAGCCAAGATAGAAGGTCGGTTGAAGCTTTCTTT.

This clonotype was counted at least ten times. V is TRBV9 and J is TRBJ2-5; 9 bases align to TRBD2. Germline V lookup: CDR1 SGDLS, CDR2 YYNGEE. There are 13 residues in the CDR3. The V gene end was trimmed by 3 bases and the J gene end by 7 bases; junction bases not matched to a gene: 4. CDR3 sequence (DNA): TGTGCCAGCAGCGAGGGACTAGCCGTGACCCAGTACTTC. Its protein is CASSEGLAVTQYF.

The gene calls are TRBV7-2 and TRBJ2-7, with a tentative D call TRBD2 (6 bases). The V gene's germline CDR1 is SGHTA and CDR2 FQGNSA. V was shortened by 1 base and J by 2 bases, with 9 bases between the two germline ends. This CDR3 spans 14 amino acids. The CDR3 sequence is CASSLDGGPYEQYV. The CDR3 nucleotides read TGTGCCAGCAGCTTAGACGGAGGGCCCTACGAGCAGTACGTC.

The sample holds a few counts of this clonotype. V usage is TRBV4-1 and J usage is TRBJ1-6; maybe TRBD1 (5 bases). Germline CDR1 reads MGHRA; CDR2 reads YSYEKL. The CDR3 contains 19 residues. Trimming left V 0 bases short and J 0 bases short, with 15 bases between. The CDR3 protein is CASSQDREQQGSYNSPLHF. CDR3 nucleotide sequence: TGCGCCAGCAGCCAAGATAGGGAACAGCAGGGCTCCTATAATTCACCCCTCCACTTT.

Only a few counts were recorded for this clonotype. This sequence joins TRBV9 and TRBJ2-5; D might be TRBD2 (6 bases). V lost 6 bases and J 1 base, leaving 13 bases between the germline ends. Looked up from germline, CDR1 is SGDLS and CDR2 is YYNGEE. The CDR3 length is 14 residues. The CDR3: CASNLGLTQETQYF. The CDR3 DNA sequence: TGTGCCAGCAACCTCGGACTAACCCAAGAGACCCAGTACTTC.

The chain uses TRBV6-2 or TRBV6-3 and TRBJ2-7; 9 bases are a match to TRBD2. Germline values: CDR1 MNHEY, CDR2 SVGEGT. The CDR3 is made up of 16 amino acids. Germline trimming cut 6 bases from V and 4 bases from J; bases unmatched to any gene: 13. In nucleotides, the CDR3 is TGTGCCAGCAGACGCCCCATAGCGGGGGAGTCATACGAGCAGTACTTC. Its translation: CASRRPIAGESYEQYF.

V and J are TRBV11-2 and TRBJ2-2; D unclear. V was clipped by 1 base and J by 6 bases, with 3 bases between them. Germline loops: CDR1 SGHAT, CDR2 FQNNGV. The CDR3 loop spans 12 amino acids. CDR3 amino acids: CASSLASGELFF. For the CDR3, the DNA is TGTGCCAGCAGCTTAGCATCCGGGGAGCTGTTTTTT.

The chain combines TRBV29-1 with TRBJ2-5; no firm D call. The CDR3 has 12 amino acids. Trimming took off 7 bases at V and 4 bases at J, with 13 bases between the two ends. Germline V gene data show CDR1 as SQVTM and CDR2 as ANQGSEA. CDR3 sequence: CSAEVGRETQYF. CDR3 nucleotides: TGCAGCGCCGAGGTCGGACGAGAGACCCAGTACTTC. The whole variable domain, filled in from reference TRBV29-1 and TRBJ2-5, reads SAVISQKPSRDICQRGTSLTIQCQVDSQVTMMFWYRQQPGQSLTLIATANQGSEATYESGFVIDKFPISRPNLTFSTLTVSNMSPEDSSIYLCSAEVGRETQYFGPGTRLLVL.

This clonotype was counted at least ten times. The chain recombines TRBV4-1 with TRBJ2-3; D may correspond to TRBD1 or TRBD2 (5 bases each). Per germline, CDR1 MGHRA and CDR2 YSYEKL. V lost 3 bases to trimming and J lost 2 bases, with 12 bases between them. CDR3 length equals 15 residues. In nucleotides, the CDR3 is TGCGCCAGCAGCCAGGGGACCCTTAACACAGATACGCAGTATTTT. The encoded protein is CASSQGTLNTDTQYF.

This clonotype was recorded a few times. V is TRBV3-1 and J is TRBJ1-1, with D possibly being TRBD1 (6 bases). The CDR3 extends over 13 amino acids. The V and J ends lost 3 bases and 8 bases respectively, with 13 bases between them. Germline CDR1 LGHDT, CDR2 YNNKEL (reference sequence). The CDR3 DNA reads TGTGCCAGCAGCCACCACGGGACAAGGGAAGCTTTCTTT. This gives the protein CASSHHGTREAFF. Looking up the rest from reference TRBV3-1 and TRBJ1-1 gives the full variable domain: DTAVSQTPKYLVTQMGNDKSIKCEQNLGHDTMYWYKQDSKKFLKIMFSYNNKELIINETVPNRFSPKSPDKAHLNLHINSLELGDSAVYFCASSHHGTREAFFGQGTRLTVV.

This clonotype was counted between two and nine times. This CDR3 reads CASSPQPQGRAGNTIYF. The CDR3 DNA reads TGCGCCAGCAGCCCACAACCGCAGGGTAGAGCTGGAAACACCATATATTTT. This chain links TRBV5-1 with TRBJ1-3; D is possibly TRBD1 (5 bases). CDR1 SGHRS and CDR2 YFSETQ come from the germline V gene. The CDR3 sequence is 17 residues long. V lost 4 bases to trimming and J lost 2 bases, with 19 bases between them.

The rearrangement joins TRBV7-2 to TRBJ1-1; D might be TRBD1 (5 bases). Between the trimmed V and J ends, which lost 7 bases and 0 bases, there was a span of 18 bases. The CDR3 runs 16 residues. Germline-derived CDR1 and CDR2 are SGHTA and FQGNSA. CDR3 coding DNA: TGTGCCAGCAACGCCCGGTGGGGGGGAATGAACACTGAAGCTTTCTTT. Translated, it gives CASNARWGGMNTEAFF.

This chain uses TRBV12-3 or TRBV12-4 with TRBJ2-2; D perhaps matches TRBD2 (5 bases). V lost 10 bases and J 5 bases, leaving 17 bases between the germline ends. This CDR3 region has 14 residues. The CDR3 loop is CATPITGRTGELFF. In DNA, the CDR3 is TGTGCCACCCCGATAACGGGGAGAACCGGGGAGCTGTTTTTT.

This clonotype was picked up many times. The CDR3 region has the DNA TGTGCCAGCAGCGTGGGCGCGGCTGACACAGATACGCAGTATTTT. It translates to CASSVGAADTDTQYF. The chain couples TRBV5-5 to TRBJ2-3; D gene ambiguous. Germline lookup yields CDR1 SGHKS and CDR2 YYEKEE (reference sequence). This CDR3 contains 15 residues. Between the trimmed V and J ends, which lost 4 bases and 2 bases, there was a span of 14 bases.

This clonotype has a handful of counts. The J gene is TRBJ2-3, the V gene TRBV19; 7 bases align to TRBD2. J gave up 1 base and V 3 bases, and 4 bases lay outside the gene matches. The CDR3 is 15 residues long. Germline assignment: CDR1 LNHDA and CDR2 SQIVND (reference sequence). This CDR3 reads CASSIRGGRTDTQYF. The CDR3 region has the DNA TGTGCCAGTAGTATTCGCGGGGGTCGCACAGATACGCAGTATTTT.